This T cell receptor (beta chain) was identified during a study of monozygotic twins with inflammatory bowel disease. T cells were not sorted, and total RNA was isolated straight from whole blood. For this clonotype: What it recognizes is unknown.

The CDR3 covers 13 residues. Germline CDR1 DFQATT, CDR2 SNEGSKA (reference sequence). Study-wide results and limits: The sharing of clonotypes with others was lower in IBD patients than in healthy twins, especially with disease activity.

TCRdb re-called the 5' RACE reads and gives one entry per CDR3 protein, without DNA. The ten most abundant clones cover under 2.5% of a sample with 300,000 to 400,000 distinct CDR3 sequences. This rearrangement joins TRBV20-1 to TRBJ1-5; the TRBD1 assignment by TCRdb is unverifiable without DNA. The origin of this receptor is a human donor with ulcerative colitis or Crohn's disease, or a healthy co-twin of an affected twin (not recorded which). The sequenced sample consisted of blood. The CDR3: CSANRGSDQPQHF.